This entry describes one TCR beta chain. This sample was included in a study of beta chain features in type 1 diabetes. Germline V gives CDR1 SGDLS, CDR2 YYNGEE. V lost 4 bases and J 7 bases, leaving 11 bases between the germline ends. The CDR3 extends over 13 amino acids. The whole isolated RNA underwent reverse transcription, so sequencing captured expressed TCRB transcripts. The repertoire was sequenced with immunoSEQ multiplex PCR; TCRdb's copy has only in-frame clones and lacks some. The table records roughly 380,000 clones, about 18% of them present only once. This chain uses TRBV9 with TRBJ2-2; D gene ambiguous. Sequencing input: naive CD4+ T cells from blood. The sequence came from a woman younger than 35 in good health. The CDR3 reads CASSSLLGGELFF. The CDR3 DNA sequence: TGTGCCAGCAGCTCCCTCCTCGGCGGGGAGCTGTTTTTT.